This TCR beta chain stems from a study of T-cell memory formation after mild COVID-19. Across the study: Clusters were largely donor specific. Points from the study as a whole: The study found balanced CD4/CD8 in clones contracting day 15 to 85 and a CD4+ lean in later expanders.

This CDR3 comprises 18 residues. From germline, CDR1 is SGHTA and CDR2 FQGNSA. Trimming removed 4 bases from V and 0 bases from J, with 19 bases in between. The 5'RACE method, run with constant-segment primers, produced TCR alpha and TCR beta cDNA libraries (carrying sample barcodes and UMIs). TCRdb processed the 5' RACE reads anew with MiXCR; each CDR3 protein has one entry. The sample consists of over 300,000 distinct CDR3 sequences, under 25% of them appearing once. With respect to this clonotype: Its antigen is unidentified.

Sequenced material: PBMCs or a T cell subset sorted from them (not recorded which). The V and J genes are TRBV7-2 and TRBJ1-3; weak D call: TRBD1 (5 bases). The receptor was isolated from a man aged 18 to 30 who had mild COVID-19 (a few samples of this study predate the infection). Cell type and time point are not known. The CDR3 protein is CASSSGTSTLFSGNTIYF. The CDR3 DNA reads TGTGCCAGCAGCTCCGGGACTAGCACCCTATTCTCTGGAAACACCATATATTTT.